This T cell receptor beta chain was sequenced during a study of blood T cell repertoires in COVID-19 (dated by TCRdb to about 2020). In terms of the full investigation: The collaborator samples originated in the United States, Italy and Spain and spanned the acute and convalescent phases of COVID-19. The prospective study material was composed of cDNA or gDNA derived from T cells, B-cell-depleted T cells, or PBMCs. Deeply sampled blood TCRbeta repertoires from subjects exposed to, actively infected with, or recovered from COVID-19 were included in the dataset. The repertoires were released in a freely available public database intended as a resource for research on the immune response to SARS-CoV-2. The samples were drawn from the first 160 participants of the ongoing ImmuneRACE study and from 950 to 1,500 subjects provided by 6 global collaborators. Sample metadata almost always included a de-identified subject ID, COVID-19 status, age in years and sex. Where available, HLA class I and class II types were obtained from metadata supplied by the sample provider rather than from assay-based typing. Summary of the overall study and its limitations: Clinical and demographic metadata were provided uncurated, with the amount varying by source and participant.

In the prospective study, participants were about 18 to 95 years old, resided in under 30 geographic areas of the United States, and were enrolled through a virtual design. Cohort assignment in the prospective study relied on participant-reported clinical history from a screening survey and a study questionnaire. ImmuneRACE Cohort 3 recovered participants were defined by two consecutive negative NP/OP PCR tests, healthcare professional clearance, or symptom resolution. In the prospective study, mobile phlebotomists collected whole blood, serum and a nasopharyngeal or oropharyngeal swab from each participant. Participants in the prospective study had the option to provide additional blood draws and questionnaires over an approximately 2-month period. Prospective study blood samples were shipped either frozen or at room temperature before DNA extraction. TCRbeta CDR3 regions were amplified from genomic DNA using the immunoSEQ Assay, a bias-controlled multiplex PCR. In the original analysis: The number of nucleated cells in each sample was estimated by amplification of reference gene primers within the assay. To quantify the absolute abundance of each unique TCRbeta CDR3 rearrangement, sequence reads were collapsed and filtered. For each sample, productive Simpson clonality was calculated as the square root of Simpson's diversity index over productive rearrangements. What TCRdb holds here is the immuneACCESS table cut down to in-frame rearrangements. Part of the clones is not present; checked against another copy, under half of the missing clones reflect an unresolved V gene, and the others are unexplained. That table gives V, J and clone size, and the DNA gave D and trimming. This sample is represented by some 300,000 clones; around 90% of them were singletons. The ten largest clones add up to 1% of the sample.

The CDR3 runs 14 residues from the cysteine to the phenylalanine. The kept DNA is CDR3 alone, 42 bases in frame from the first base. The germline V gene encodes CDR1 LNHDA and CDR2 SQIVND (reference sequence). Compared with germline, V lacks 5 bases and J lacks 3 bases; bases without a gene match: 6. Regarding this clone: No antigen is known for it. No much larger clone is present one base from it, and per-base qualities are unavailable.

The sequence joins TRBV19 to TRBJ2-5; 7 middle bases align to TRBD1. The sequence came from a woman aged 25 to 39 who had recovered from COVID-19. Sequenced input: PBMCs or T cells enriched from blood (not recorded which). The CDR3 protein is CASSSYGTEETQYF. The sequenced DNA: TGTGCCAGTAGTTCCTATGGGACAGAAGAGACCCAGTACTTC.